The 4 T cell receptor beta chains below come from one sample, sequenced in a study of human T cells and chemical hapten exposure. This sample's time point: patch test 3, about 24 weeks after DPC sensitization. Treatment noted: therapeutic diphenylcyclopropenone sensitization with weekly scalp DPC. From the RACE reads, TCRdb called clonotypes with MiXCR, one entry per CDR3 protein. The data contain 100,000 or so distinct CDR3 sequences, around 35% of them seen just once; the ten biggest clones take up roughly 2.6%. Sample: whole blood, taken in connection with sensitization to the hapten diphenylcyclopropenone (DPC). The receptors stem from a man in his forties with alopecia areata. Some clones in this sample may be carry-over from other donors' samples.

This sequence joins TRBV6-2 or TRBV6-3 and TRBJ1-5; D gene uncertain. This CDR3 comprises 12 residues. Per germline, CDR1 MNHEY and CDR2 SVGEGT. V was clipped by 6 bases and J by 6 bases, with 9 bases between them. The CDR3 loop is CASSYGSQPQHF. The CDR3 DNA follows: TGTGCCAGCAGCTACGGCTCTCAGCCCCAGCATTTT.

The chain recombines TRBV7-9 with TRBJ2-3; 7 nucleotides align to TRBD2. V shed 2 bases, J shed 0 bases, and the junction held 5 bases outside the gene matches. Germline V gives CDR1 SEHNR, CDR2 FQNEAQ (reference sequence). The CDR3 runs to 16 residues. The CDR3 loop is CASSLWRGTSTDTQYF. DNA of the CDR3: TGTGCCAGCAGCTTATGGCGGGGGACTAGCACAGATACGCAGTATTTT.

The chain links TRBV7-2 to TRBJ2-7; TRBD1 might be the D (6 bases). Per germline, CDR1 SGHTA and CDR2 FQGNSA. V lost 2 bases to trimming and J lost 6 bases, with 14 bases between them. The CDR3 runs to 14 residues. The CDR3 coding sequence is TGTGCCAGCAGCTTAACACTCAGGGGTTCCGAGCAGTACGTC. It translates to CASSLTLRGSEQYV.

V usage is TRBV27 and J usage is TRBJ1-4; D remains unclear. V was cut by 8 bases and J by 6 bases, with 10 bases left in between. This CDR3 is 12 amino acids long. Germline V CDR1 and CDR2: MNHEY, SMNVEV (reference sequence). CDR3 sequence (DNA): TGTGCCAGCGGTCCGAATGATGAAAAACTGTTTTTT. It translates to CASGPNDEKLFF.